A single sample gave rise to the 30 T cell receptor beta chains below, sequenced in a study of Ad26.COV2.S vaccination and SARS-CoV-2 variants. Treatment reported: around 19 received Ad26.COV2.S at low or high dose, single or two shots; 5 received placebo; per-sample allocation not given. Collection of samples fell on day 63 after the first vaccine or placebo injection. Sequencing was performed with immunoSEQ multiplex PCR; in TCRdb, only in-frame clones are kept and a portion is missing. The repertoire includes about half a million clones, 89% of them detected once, and under 2% sits in the top ten. Sequenced here: peripheral blood, sampled in a trial of Ad26.COV2.S vaccine versus placebo. The receptors originated from a person aged 18-60 years who received the Ad26.COV2.S COVID-19 vaccine or a placebo.

The chain uses TRBV20-1 and TRBJ2-3; 7 bases match TRBD2. The germline gives CDR1 DFQATT, CDR2 SNEGSKA (reference sequence). V trimming: 3 bases; J trimming: 8 bases; junction bases outside the gene matches: 8. The CDR3 extends over 13 amino acids. CDR3 coding DNA: TGCAGTGCTAGTTCGCGGGAGCTTGGTACGCAGTATTTT. Translating gives CSASSRELGTQYF.

This rearrangement joins TRBV20-1 to TRBJ2-7; D is possibly TRBD2 (5 bases). Germline assignment: CDR1 DFQATT and CDR2 SNEGSKA (reference sequence). The CDR3 spans 14 residues. V dropped 3 bases and J dropped 1 base, with 13 bases sitting between them. CDR3 region: CSASWGRGSYEQYF. CDR3 coding DNA: TGCAGTGCTAGTTGGGGTAGAGGGTCCTACGAGCAGTACTTC.

This clone was counted a few times. The chain links TRBV3-1 (or the pseudogene TRBV3-2) to TRBJ2-7; D call uncertain. V was trimmed by 0 bases and J by 4 bases, leaving 10 bases between them. Per germline, CDR1 LGHDT and CDR2 YNNKEL (reference sequence). The CDR3 is 14 amino acids. CDR3 nucleotide sequence: TGTGCCAGCAGCCAAGACACCCTGGGGTACGAGCAGTACTTC. It codes for CASSQDTLGYEQYF.

The gene calls are TRBV11-2 and TRBJ2-5; the D gene is possibly TRBD2 (7 bases). The CDR3 loop spans 13 amino acids. Trimming took off 5 bases at V and 9 bases at J, with 16 bases between the two ends. Germline loops: CDR1 SGHAT, CDR2 FQNNGV. The CDR3, as DNA: TGTGCCAGCAGCCCCAGGCAGGGGAGGGCCCAGTACTTC. Residues: CASSPRQGRAQYF. The entire variable domain, with the rest obtained from reference TRBV11-2 and TRBJ2-5, is as follows: EAGVAQSPRYKIIEKRQSVAFWCNPISGHATLYWYQQILGQGPKLLIQFQNNGVVDDSQLPKDRFSAERLKGVDSTLKIQPAKLEDSAVYLCASSPRQGRAQYFGPGTRLLVL.

The V call is TRBV18, the J call TRBJ1-2; 8 nucleotides line up with TRBD1. This CDR3 region has 13 residues. Germline V gene lookup returns CDR1 KGHSH and CDR2 LQKENI. The V segment lost 6 bases and the J segment 5 bases; nucleotides outside the gene matches: 5. The CDR3 nucleotides are TGTGCCAGCTCGACGACAGGGGCATATGGCTACACCTTC. Its protein is CASSTTGAYGYTF.

The V call is TRBV7-8, the J call TRBJ1-1, with no clear D. The germline CDR1 and CDR2 sequences are SGHVS and FQNEAQ. The CDR3 extends over 14 amino acids. V shed 0 bases and J shed 1 base, with 6 bases lying between them. CDR3 bases: TGTGCCAGCAGCTTAGCTTGGGCGAACACTGAAGCTTTCTTT. Translating gives CASSLAWANTEAFF.

This chain uses TRBV11-3 with TRBJ2-1; 8 bases agree with TRBD2. Trimming took 5 bases from V and 3 from J; bases not matched to a gene: 6. This CDR3 comprises 15 residues. CDR1 and CDR2 from the germline V gene are SGHNT and YENEEA. The CDR3 coding sequence is TGTGCCAGCAGCCGGGGGGGCAGTCGCTACAATGAGCAGTTCTTC. Protein product: CASSRGGSRYNEQFF.

The rearrangement uses TRBV5-1 and TRBJ1-6; 7 positions agree with TRBD1. The CDR3 contains 17 residues. Germline assignment: CDR1 SGHRS and CDR2 YFSETQ. Unmatched junction bases numbered 7, after V lost 4 bases and J lost 0 bases. The CDR3 here is CASSIGTESSYNSPLHF. CDR3 DNA sequence: TGCGCCAGCAGCATCGGGACAGAGAGCTCCTATAATTCACCCCTCCACTTT.

J is TRBJ1-4 and V is TRBV28, with D maybe TRBD1 (5 bases). The CDR3 runs 15 residues. The germline V and J ends were trimmed by 5 bases and 4 bases, with 14 bases remaining between them. The germline gives CDR1 MDHEN, CDR2 SYDVKM. DNA of the CDR3: TGTGCCAGCAGTCCGCATGGGACGGGTAATGAAAAACTGTTTTTT. Translating gives CASSPHGTGNEKLFF.

This chain connects TRBV9 to TRBJ2-1; TRBD2 matches at 9 bases. V shed 4 bases, J shed 2 bases, and the junction held 10 bases outside the gene matches. The CDR3 loop spans 17 amino acids. Per the germline V gene, CDR1 is SGDLS and CDR2 is YYNGEE. CDR3: CASSSTTLAGTYNEQFF. The CDR3 nucleotides read TGTGCCAGCAGCTCAACTACCCTAGCGGGAACCTACAATGAGCAGTTCTTC.

J is TRBJ1-1 and V is TRBV2, with D maybe TRBD1 (6 bases). V shed 2 bases and J shed 4 bases, with 14 bases lying between them. The CDR3 totals 15 residues. Germline CDR1 SNHLY, CDR2 FYNNEI. The chain's CDR3 is CASSEWGGAGTEAFF. In nucleotides, the CDR3 is TGTGCCAGCAGTGAATGGGGGGGCGCAGGCACTGAAGCTTTCTTT.

Concerning this clone itself: One junction end disagrees with the germline gene, perhaps due to a read error. The chain joins TRBV2 to TRBJ2-3; D call uncertain. The CDR3 covers 12 residues. Germline V lookup: CDR1 SNHLY, CDR2 FYNNEI. The CDR3 nucleotides are TGTGCCAGCAGGGAAGGAACAGATACGCAGTATTTT. The encoded protein is CASREGTDTQYF.

This clone was observed a single time. V usage is TRBV3-1 (or the pseudogene TRBV3-2) and J usage is TRBJ1-2; D call uncertain. The CDR3 totals 15 residues. Trimming shortened V by 0 bases and J by 2 bases, and 10 bases separated the two germline ends. Germline V CDR1 and CDR2: LGHDT, YNNKEL (reference sequence). CDR3 sequence reads: CASSQDVRKNYGYTF. In DNA, the CDR3 is TGTGCCAGCAGCCAAGACGTCAGGAAAAACTATGGCTACACCTTC.

The chain employs TRBV30 and TRBJ2-1; the match to TRBD2 covers 7 bases. The CDR3 is 13 residues long. V was clipped by 3 bases and J by 4 bases; unmatched bases: 3. Germline CDR1 and CDR2: GTSNPN and SVGIG (reference sequence). The CDR3 region is CAWSPGGYNEQFF. The CDR3 DNA is TGTGCCTGGAGCCCCGGGGGGTACAATGAGCAGTTCTTC. The full variable domain, with the rest looked up from reference TRBV30 and TRBJ2-1, is SQTIHQWPATLVQPVGSPLSLECTVEGTSNPNLYWYRQAAGRGLQLLFYSVGIGQISSEVPQNLSASRPQDRQFILSSKKLLLSDSGFYLCAWSPGGYNEQFFGPGTRLTVL.

The rearrangement links TRBV19 to TRBJ1-1; D gene ambiguous. The CDR3 is 13 residues long. Germline CDR1 LNHDA, CDR2 SQIVND (reference sequence). Trimming pared 2 bases from V and 1 base from J, leaving 5 bases between. For the CDR3, the DNA is TGTGCCAGTAGTATACCACCGAACACTGAAGCTTTCTTT. Its translation: CASSIPPNTEAFF.

J is TRBJ1-6 and V is TRBV5-4; D is perhaps TRBD1 (5 bases). CDR1 SGHNT and CDR2 YYREEE come from the germline V gene (reference sequence). V was shortened by 3 bases and J by 9 bases, with 10 bases between the two germline ends. The CDR3 length is 13 residues. CDR3 bases: TGTGCCAGCAGCTCTCAAGGGGCTTCACCCCTCCACTTT. Protein sequence: CASSSQGASPLHF.

A note on this clone: Since a much larger clone is just one base distant, this may be a read error. This sequence joins TRBV7-9 and TRBJ2-1; TRBD2 might be the D (5 bases). V was cut by 3 bases and J by 0 bases, with 9 bases left in between. Germline CDR1 and CDR2: SEHNR and FQNEAQ (reference sequence). The CDR3 covers 15 residues. For the CDR3, the DNA is TGTGCCAGCAGCTTTAGCGAGAGCTCCTACAATGAGCAGTTCTTC. Its protein product is CASSFSESSYNEQFF.

V usage is TRBV5-1 and J usage is TRBJ2-7; D may correspond to TRBD1 or TRBD2 (5 bases each). This CDR3 comprises 14 residues. V lost 5 bases, J lost 2 bases, and 14 bases lay in between. Looked up from germline, CDR1 is SGHRS and CDR2 is YFSETQ. The CDR3 loop reads CASRAGTGPYEQYF. CDR3 coding DNA: TGCGCCAGCAGGGCCGGGACGGGGCCCTACGAGCAGTACTTC.

The chain links TRBV5-1 to TRBJ2-1, with 9 bases identical to TRBD2. V lost 0 bases, J lost 9 bases, and 4 bases stayed unmatched. The germline V gene has CDR1 SGHRS and CDR2 YFSETQ. This CDR3 is built from 14 residues. DNA of the CDR3: TGCGCCAGCAGCTTGGGGGGGACTAGCACTGAGCAGTTCTTC. Amino acids: CASSLGGTSTEQFF.

The J gene is TRBJ1-1, the V gene TRBV27; D ambiguous. CDR3 length equals 19 residues. Trimming removed 3 bases at V and 5 bases at J, with 28 bases between. Germline V gene sequence: CDR1 MNHEY, CDR2 SMNVEV (reference sequence). The CDR3 DNA reads TGTGCCAGCAGTTTTAGTCGCCCTACAAGAAGTTGGGGAGAGACTGAAGCTTTCTTT. Encoded protein: CASSFSRPTRSWGETEAFF.

The chain is built from TRBV7-2 and TRBJ2-3; TRBD1 aligns across 11 bases. The V gene's germline CDR1 is SGHTA and CDR2 FQGNSA. Trimming took 5 bases from V and 7 from J; bases not matched to a gene: 14. There are 17 residues in the CDR3. The DNA for the CDR3 is TGTGCCAGCAGCCCGAGGCAGGGGACAGGGGGAAGGAATACGCAGTATTTT. It codes for CASSPRQGTGGRNTQYF.

The sample holds one count of this clone. The chain combines TRBV28 with TRBJ1-2; TRBD1 matches at 11 bases. Germline CDR1 and CDR2: MDHEN and SYDVKM. V dropped 4 bases and J dropped 5; count of bases not matched to a gene: 9. The CDR3 contains 16 residues. The CDR3 DNA follows: TGTGCCAGCAGTTCCTACCGGGACAGGGGGTGGTATGGCTACACCTTC. Amino acids: CASSSYRDRGWYGYTF.

The gene calls are TRBV29-1 and TRBJ2-7; TRBD1 agrees at 9 bases. Trimming removed 7 bases from V and 7 bases from J; junction bases left unmatched: 14. CDR1 and CDR2 from the germline V gene are SQVTM and ANQGSEA. The CDR3 runs to 14 residues. For the CDR3, the DNA is TGCAGCGGTGGACCGGGACAGGGAGTTGGGGAGCAGTACTTC. This sequence encodes CSGGPGQGVGEQYF.

The rearrangement joins TRBV13 to TRBJ1-2; D remains ambiguous. Germline V lookup: CDR1 PRHDT, CDR2 FYEKMQ (reference sequence). The germline V and J ends were trimmed by 0 bases and 1 base, with 9 bases remaining between them. CDR3 length: 15 residues. The chain's CDR3 is CASSLGTPLNYGYTF. DNA for the CDR3: TGTGCCAGCAGCTTAGGAACACCACTTAACTATGGCTACACCTTC.

This chain links TRBV9 with TRBJ2-3; TRBD2 is a possible D gene (5 bases). The CDR3 length is 17 residues. Deletions cut 3 bases from V and 3 bases from J, with 20 bases between. Germline V gives CDR1 SGDLS, CDR2 YYNGEE. The CDR3 coding sequence is TGTGCCAGCAGCGGAGAGAGTTTGTGGGAGTCTACAGATACGCAGTATTTT. Encoded protein: CASSGESLWESTDTQYF.

On this clone itself: A much larger clonotype is one base distant, so this may be a read error. The same CDR3 can be traced to other DNA sequences in this sample. The rearrangement joins TRBV7-2 to TRBJ2-7; D unresolved. Germline-derived CDR1 and CDR2 are SGHTA and FQGNSA. The CDR3 runs 11 residues. Trimming removed 4 bases from V and 2 bases from J, with 3 bases in between. CDR3 loop: CASSSAYEQYF. In DNA, the CDR3 is TGTGCCAGCAGCTCAGCCTACGAGCAGTACTTC.

The CDR3 region is CASSLGTGYGYTF. The DNA of the CDR3 is TGTGCCAGCAGCTTAGGGACAGGTTATGGCTACACCTTC. The V call is TRBV7-6, the J call TRBJ1-2; 7 bases map to TRBD1. Germline V CDR1 and CDR2: SGHVS, FNYEAQ. The CDR3 consists of 13 residues. Trimming cost V 1 base and J 5 bases; bases outside gene matches: 1.

This chain joins TRBV2 and TRBJ1-1; D gene ambiguous. V shed 3 bases and J shed 4 bases, with 12 bases lying between them. The germline V gene has CDR1 SNHLY and CDR2 FYNNEI. The CDR3 sequence is 14 residues long. The CDR3 reads CASSESRGITEAFF. In DNA, the CDR3 is TGTGCCAGCAGTGAGTCCCGCGGGATCACTGAAGCTTTCTTT.

V is TRBV28 and J is TRBJ2-4; 9 positions agree with TRBD2. The germline gives CDR1 MDHEN, CDR2 SYDVKM. This CDR3 spans 16 amino acids. V lost 7 bases, J lost 8 bases, and 15 bases stayed unmatched. Here the CDR3 DNA reads TGTGCCAGCACCCCCTGGGGGACTAGCTCGACGGACATTCAGTACTTC. Translation gives CASTPWGTSSTDIQYF.

The rearrangement joins TRBV28 to TRBJ1-2; D remains unclear. V lost 5 bases and J lost 5, with 9 bases in between. Germline loops: CDR1 MDHEN, CDR2 SYDVKM. The CDR3 is 12 amino acids. The CDR3 sequence: CASSPRVYGYTF. CDR3 coding DNA: TGTGCCAGCAGTCCGCGTGTGTATGGCTACACCTTC.